This entry concerns a single T cell receptor beta chain. Participants spanned ages about 18 to 100 years and resided in fewer than 30 US areas. The data are from a study of blood T cell repertoires in COVID-19. Original handling: Amplification of reference gene primers was used by the study to estimate nucleated cell counts. The table came from immunoSEQ multiplex PCR; TCRdb's copy has only in-frame clones and leaves some out. V and J calls and clone size are copied from that table; D and trimming were computed from the DNA. The sample has about 430,000 clones, 88% seen once. This CDR3 contains 12 residues. The germline gives CDR1 DFQATT, CDR2 SNEGSKA (reference sequence). The V and J ends lost 3 bases and 1 base respectively, with 6 bases between them.

Sequencing was carried out using PBMCs or T cells enriched from blood (not recorded which). This chain uses TRBV20-1 with TRBJ1-2, with D perhaps TRBD1 (5 bases). The TCR sequence derives from a woman aged 30 to 39 with acute COVID-19. This CDR3 is CSASDSNYGYTF. CDR3 coding DNA: TGCAGTGCTAGTGACAGTAACTATGGCTACACCTTC.